These T cell receptor beta chains were read from a single sample in a study of T-cell reconstitution after alpha-beta-depleted transplantation in children. One entry per CDR3 protein, called by TCRdb with MiXCR from the PCR reads. This sample has some 200,000 distinct CDR3 sequences, with 7% to 9% found just once. This sample comprised PBMCs, mostly from graft donor cells, obtained 360 days after TCRalphabeta/CD19-depleted stem cell transplant. These receptors were collected from a male patient between 2 and 10 years old who had a stem cell transplant for acute myeloid leukemia, so the T cells may come from the graft donor. Both conserved end residues are part of each CDR3.

CDR3 protein: CASSPPGRGDEQFF
V gene: TRBV18
J gene: TRBJ2-1

CDR3 protein: CASSWQGGTGELFF
V gene: TRBV12-3/TRBV12-4
J gene: TRBJ2-2

CDR3 protein: CSHRAEAFF
V gene: TRBV20-1
J gene: TRBJ1-1

CDR3 protein: CASSPRARKQDIGNTEAFF
V gene: TRBV12-3/TRBV12-4
J gene: TRBJ1-1

CDR3 protein: CASSSQGVRNYGYTF
V gene: TRBV7-2
J gene: TRBJ1-2

CDR3 protein: CASSPSPSSYNEQFF
V gene: TRBV9
J gene: TRBJ2-1

CDR3 protein: CATSRDILPSGSNEQFF
V gene: TRBV15
J gene: TRBJ2-1

CDR3 protein: CASSPRDRGVNTEAFF
V gene: TRBV7-9
J gene: TRBJ1-1

CDR3 protein: CASSATGGRTYEQYF
V gene: TRBV7-2
J gene: TRBJ2-7

CDR3 protein: CASSLSQGGDTQYF
V gene: TRBV12-3/TRBV12-4
J gene: TRBJ2-3

CDR3 protein: CASSYGGGRETQYF
V gene: TRBV6-5
J gene: TRBJ2-5

CDR3 protein: CASSESESYGYTF
V gene: TRBV25-1
J gene: TRBJ1-2

CDR3 protein: CASSGRQRSTEAFF
V gene: TRBV2
J gene: TRBJ1-1

CDR3 protein: CASSLQDIGTDTQYF
V gene: TRBV12-3/TRBV12-4
J gene: TRBJ2-3

CDR3 protein: CASSFGAGENIQYF
V gene: TRBV12-3/TRBV12-4
J gene: TRBJ2-4

CDR3 protein: CASSLTAAGYEQYF
V gene: TRBV27
J gene: TRBJ2-7

CDR3 protein: CASSQEGLAPSSVQYF
V gene: TRBV3-1
J gene: TRBJ2-4

CDR3 protein: CASSPGWGEVADTQYF
V gene: TRBV27
J gene: TRBJ2-3

CDR3 protein: CASRDTGTSEETQYF
V gene: TRBV12-3/TRBV12-4
J gene: TRBJ2-5

CDR3 protein: CASSLMSGRRNNEQFF
V gene: TRBV12-3/TRBV12-4
J gene: TRBJ2-1

CDR3 protein: CASRDRNYGYTF
V gene: TRBV7-2
J gene: TRBJ1-2

CDR3 protein: CASSIPGQGTDTQYF
V gene: TRBV5-1
J gene: TRBJ2-3

CDR3 protein: CASSYRHEQFF
V gene: TRBV7-8
J gene: TRBJ2-1

CDR3 protein: CASSPTGSGEQFF
V gene: TRBV12-3/TRBV12-4
J gene: TRBJ2-1

CDR3 protein: CASSWGLAGTYEQYF
V gene: TRBV27
J gene: TRBJ2-7

CDR3 protein: CASSQGSGELFF
V gene: TRBV4-3
J gene: TRBJ2-2

CDR3 protein: CASSPWVEDTGELFF
V gene: TRBV12-3/TRBV12-4
J gene: TRBJ2-2

CDR3 protein: CASRSFNEQFF
V gene: TRBV28
J gene: TRBJ2-1

CDR3 protein: CASSLFAITGELFF
V gene: TRBV7-9
J gene: TRBJ2-2

CDR3 protein: CASRNLNYGYTF
V gene: TRBV4-3
J gene: TRBJ1-2

CDR3 protein: CASSWEWGLAGGLSDTQYF
V gene: TRBV12-3/TRBV12-4
J gene: TRBJ2-3

CDR3 protein: CASSLDLWQGAIDPLSGANVLTF
V gene: TRBV11-2
J gene: TRBJ2-6

CDR3 protein: CASSARLGNQPQHF
V gene: TRBV2
J gene: TRBJ1-5

CDR3 protein: CASSVGGRRPGELFF
V gene: TRBV9
J gene: TRBJ2-2

CDR3 protein: CASSLATTGVYTDTQYF
V gene: TRBV5-1
J gene: TRBJ2-3

CDR3 protein: CASSPRGETQYF
V gene: TRBV12-3/TRBV12-4
J gene: TRBJ2-5

CDR3 protein: CASSPSGTGYNQPQHF
V gene: TRBV7-4
J gene: TRBJ1-5

CDR3 protein: CASSPRVPSGANTGELFF
V gene: TRBV4-3
J gene: TRBJ2-2

CDR3 protein: CASSQDGAGIPYEQYF
V gene: TRBV4-3
J gene: TRBJ2-7